This T cell receptor beta chain was observed in a study of Tregs in tolerant kidney transplant recipients. Germline CDR1 and CDR2: SGHTA and FQGNSA. V was clipped by 1 base and J by 7 bases; unmatched bases: 5. The CDR3 extends over 14 amino acids. Points from the study as a whole: Tregs expanded with activated donor B cells seemed most donor-specific. Donor-specific Treg expansion exceeded global Treg expansion in tolerant patients, suggesting antigen drive. Nucleotide sequences could not be compared across some patients' samples due to primer changes.

This clone was recorded once. Its antigen is not known. Method: immunoSEQ multiplex PCR; TCRdb's copy keeps in-frame clones and lacks some. This sample has about 81,000 clones, with roughly 90% found just once. The nonmyeloablative bone marrow transplants came from related graft donors, with transient mixed chimerism. Sequenced material: CD4+ T cells from blood (PBMCs), taken 24 months after the transplant. The V call is TRBV7-2, the J call TRBJ2-3, with TRBD2 matching over 7 bases. This sequence originates from a human patient who received a combined kidney and bone marrow transplant. The graft donor may account for some of the T cells. As DNA, the CDR3 is TGTGCCAGCAGCTTAGGAGCGGGGTTCAATACGCAGTATTTT. Its translation: CASSLGAGFNTQYF.